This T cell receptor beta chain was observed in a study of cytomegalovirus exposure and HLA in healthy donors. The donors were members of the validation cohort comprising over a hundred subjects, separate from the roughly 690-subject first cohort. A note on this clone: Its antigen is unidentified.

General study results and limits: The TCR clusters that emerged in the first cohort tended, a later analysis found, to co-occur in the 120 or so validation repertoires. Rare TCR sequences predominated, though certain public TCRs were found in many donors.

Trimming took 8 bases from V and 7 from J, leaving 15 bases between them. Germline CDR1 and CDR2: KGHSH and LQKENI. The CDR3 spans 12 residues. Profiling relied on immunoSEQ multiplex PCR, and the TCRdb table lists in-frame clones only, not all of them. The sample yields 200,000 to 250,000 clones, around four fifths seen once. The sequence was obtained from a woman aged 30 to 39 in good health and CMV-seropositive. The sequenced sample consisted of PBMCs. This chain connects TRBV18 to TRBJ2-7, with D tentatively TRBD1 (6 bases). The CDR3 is CASQRDQGEQYF. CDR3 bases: TGTGCCAGCCAACGGGATCAGGGGGAGCAGTACTTC.